The clone carrying this T cell receptor beta chain was seen ten or more times. One entry per CDR3 protein, called by TCRdb with MiXCR from the 5' RACE reads. This sample has 79,000 or so distinct CDR3 sequences; over 10% occur once, and the top ten carry 1% to 1.4%. This sample was taken from a study of early T cells in non-severe SARS-CoV-2 infection. Trimming shortened V by 4 bases and J by 4 bases, and 14 bases separated the two germline ends. Germline values: CDR1 SGDLS, CDR2 YYNGEE. The CDR3 covers 14 residues. Sequencing was performed on whole blood. The chain is built from TRBV9 and TRBJ1-1, with TRBD1 as a possible D gene (5 bases). The receptor comes from an adult who was a healthcare worker with PCR-confirmed SARS-CoV-2 infection or an uninfected control (not recorded which). The DNA of the CDR3 is TGTGCCAGCAGCCCCAGACCCGGGGGCACTGAAGCTTTCTTT. Translation: CASSPRPGGTEAFF.